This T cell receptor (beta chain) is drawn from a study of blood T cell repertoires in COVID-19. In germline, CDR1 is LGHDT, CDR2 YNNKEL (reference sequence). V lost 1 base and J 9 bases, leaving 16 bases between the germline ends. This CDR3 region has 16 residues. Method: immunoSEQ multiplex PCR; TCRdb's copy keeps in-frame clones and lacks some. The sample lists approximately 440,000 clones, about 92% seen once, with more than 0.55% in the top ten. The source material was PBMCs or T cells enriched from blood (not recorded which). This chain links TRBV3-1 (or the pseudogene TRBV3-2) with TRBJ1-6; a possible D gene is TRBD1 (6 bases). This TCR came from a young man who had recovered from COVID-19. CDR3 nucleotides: TGTGCCAGCAGCCAAGGGTCAGGGGATGTCGGTTCACCCCTCCACTTT. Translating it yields CASSQGSGDVGSPLHF.